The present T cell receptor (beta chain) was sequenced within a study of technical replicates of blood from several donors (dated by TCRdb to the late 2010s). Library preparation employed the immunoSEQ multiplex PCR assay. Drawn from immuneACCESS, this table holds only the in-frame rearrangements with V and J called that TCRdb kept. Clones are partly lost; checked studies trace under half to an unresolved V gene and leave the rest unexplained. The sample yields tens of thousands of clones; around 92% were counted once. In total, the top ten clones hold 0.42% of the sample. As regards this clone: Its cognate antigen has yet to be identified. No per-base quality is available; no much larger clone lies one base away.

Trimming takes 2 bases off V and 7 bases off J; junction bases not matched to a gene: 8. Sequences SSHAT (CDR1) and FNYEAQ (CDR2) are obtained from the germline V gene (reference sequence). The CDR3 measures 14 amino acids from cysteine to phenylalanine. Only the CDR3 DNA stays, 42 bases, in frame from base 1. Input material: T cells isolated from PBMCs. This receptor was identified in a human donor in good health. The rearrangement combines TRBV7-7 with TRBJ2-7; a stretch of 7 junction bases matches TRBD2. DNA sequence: TGTGCCAGCAGCTTATCCCAGTCAGCGGGGGAGCAGTACTTC. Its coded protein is CASSLSQSAGEQYF.